This T cell receptor (beta chain) was found in a study of blood T cell repertoires in COVID-19. Across the study: Nucleic acid was either cDNA or gDNA, and it came from T cells, B-cell-depleted T cells, or PBMCs.

From germline, CDR1 is SGHTA and CDR2 FQGNSA. The CDR3 totals 13 residues. V dropped 5 bases and J dropped 0; count of bases not matched to a gene: 1. Per the study methods: For nucleated cells, counts were estimated from reference gene primer amplification. Clones were read by immunoSEQ multiplex PCR, and TCRdb kept only the in-frame ones, dropping some. V, J and clone size are those of that table, while D and trimming were read from the DNA. This table holds some 160,000 clones, 75% to 85% found once. The sequence was collected from a human donor in a cohort sampled during active COVID-19. The specimen was peripheral blood. The chain is built from TRBV7-2 and TRBJ2-7; 7 nucleotides agree with TRBD2. CDR3 amino acids: CASSRDYSYEQYF. CDR3 nucleotide sequence: TGTGCCAGCAGCCGGGACTACTCCTACGAGCAGTACTTC.